These 9 T cell receptor beta chains were sequenced from one sample in a study of blood T cell repertoires in COVID-19. TCRdb's copy holds only in-frame clones and misses some; the assay was immunoSEQ multiplex PCR. The sample contains about 100,000 clones, 70% to 80% of which appear only once. The sequencing sample was made of peripheral blood. These receptor sequences come from a woman in her 70s with acute or convalescent COVID-19.

There are a few counts of this clone. The J gene is TRBJ1-6, the V gene TRBV5-4; 9 bases are shared with TRBD1. Germline CDR1 is SGHNT and CDR2 is YYREEE (reference sequence). Trimming removed 3 bases from V and 9 bases from J; junction bases left unmatched: 4. The CDR3 sequence is 14 residues long. In nucleotides, the CDR3 is TGTGCCAGCAGCTCCCGGGACAGGGCTTCACCCCTCCACTTT. Translating gives CASSSRDRASPLHF. Using reference TRBV5-4 and TRBJ1-6 for the parts outside the CDR3, the full variable domain is ETGVTQSPTHLIKTRGQQVTLRCSSQSGHNTVSWYQQALGQGPQFIFQYYREEENGRGNFPPRFSGLQFPNYSSELNVNALELDDSALYLCASSSRDRASPLHFGNGTRLTVT.

The chain is built from TRBV11-2 and TRBJ2-5; D is unclear. V was cut by 5 bases and J by 10 bases, with 11 bases left in between. The CDR3 length is 11 residues. Germline CDR1 reads SGHAT; CDR2 reads FQNNGV. The CDR3 DNA reads TGTGCCAGCAGCCAAAGCCGCGACCAGTACTTC. Translation gives CASSQSRDQYF.

The CDR3 DNA sequence: TGTGCCAGCAGTTACTCGAGTCAGGGTATCTACACCTTC. Its protein is CASSYSSQGIYTF. The chain has TRBV6-5 and TRBJ1-2, with D maybe TRBD1 (5 bases). The CDR3 is 13 amino acids. The V and J ends lost 0 bases and 10 bases respectively, with 12 bases between them. CDR1 and CDR2 (germline): MNHEY, SVGAGI.

V usage is TRBV29-1 and J usage is TRBJ1-2, with D perhaps matching TRBD1 (6 bases). This CDR3 contains 12 residues. V was trimmed by 4 bases and J by 8 bases, leaving 14 bases between them. Germline CDR1 reads SQVTM; CDR2 reads ANQGSEA. CDR3 residues: CSVGGGAVGYTF. The CDR3 bases are TGCAGCGTTGGAGGGGGGGCGGTCGGCTACACCTTC.

The V call is TRBV3-1 (or the pseudogene TRBV3-2), the J call TRBJ1-1; D might be TRBD1 (6 bases). V was shortened by 4 bases and J by 2 bases, with 11 bases between the two germline ends. Germline V gene sequence: CDR1 LGHDT, CDR2 YNNKEL (reference sequence). This CDR3 region has 14 residues. In nucleotides, the CDR3 is TGTGCCAGCAGCCCCGGGACATACAACACTGAAGCTTTCTTT. Its protein product is CASSPGTYNTEAFF.

The rearrangement joins TRBV15 to TRBJ1-4; D remains unclear. Germline CDR1 reads LNHNV; CDR2 reads YYDKDF (reference sequence). The ends were cut back, 8 bases at V and 1 base at J, with 11 bases in the middle. This CDR3 is built from 14 residues. In DNA form, the CDR3 reads TGTGCCACCCTAGGCGGCGGAACTAATGAAAAACTGTTTTTT. It codes for CATLGGGTNEKLFF.

The genes are TRBV10-2 and TRBJ1-2; D is possibly TRBD1 (5 bases). V was cut by 6 bases and J by 4 bases, with 12 bases left in between. The germline V gene encodes CDR1 WSHSY and CDR2 SAAADI. The CDR3 runs 13 residues. The CDR3 spells CASSLGPLYGYTF. CDR3 coding DNA: TGCGCCAGCAGCCTGGGGCCCCTCTATGGCTACACCTTC.

The V and J genes are TRBV7-3 and TRBJ2-5; no reliable D call. The germline CDR1 and CDR2 sequences are SGHTA and FQGTGA. Trimming left V 2 bases short and J 6 bases short, with 7 bases between. This CDR3 comprises 12 residues. CDR3 sequence reads: CASSLGGQTQYF. Here the CDR3 DNA reads TGTGCCAGCAGCTTAGGTGGGCAGACCCAGTACTTC.

The V gene is TRBV15, the J gene TRBJ2-7, with D possibly matching TRBD1 (5 bases). The CDR3 runs to 13 residues. V lost 0 bases and J lost 8, with 11 bases in between. Looked up from germline, CDR1 is LNHNV and CDR2 is YYDKDF (reference sequence). CDR3 in amino acids: CATSRDLQGKQYV. The CDR3 DNA sequence: TGTGCCACCAGCAGAGACCTCCAGGGAAAGCAGTACGTC.